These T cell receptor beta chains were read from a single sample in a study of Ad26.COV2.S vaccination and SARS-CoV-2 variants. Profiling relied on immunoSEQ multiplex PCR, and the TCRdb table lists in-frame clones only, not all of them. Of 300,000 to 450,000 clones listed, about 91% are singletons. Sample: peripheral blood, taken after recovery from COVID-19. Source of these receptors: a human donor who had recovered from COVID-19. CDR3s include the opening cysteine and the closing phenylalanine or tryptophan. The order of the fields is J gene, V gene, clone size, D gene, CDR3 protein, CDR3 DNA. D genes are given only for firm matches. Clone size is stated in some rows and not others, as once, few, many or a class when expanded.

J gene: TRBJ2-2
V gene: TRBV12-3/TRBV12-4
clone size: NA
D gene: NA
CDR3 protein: CASSPTGTGELFF
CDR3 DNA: TGTGCCAGCAGTCCGACGGGCACCGGGGAGCTGTTTTTT

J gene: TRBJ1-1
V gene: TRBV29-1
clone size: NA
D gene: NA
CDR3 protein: CSVGRMDTEAFF
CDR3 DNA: TGCAGCGTTGGCCGCATGGACACTGAAGCTTTCTTT

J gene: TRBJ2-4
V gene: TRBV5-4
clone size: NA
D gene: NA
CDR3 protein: CASSLGTSRENIQYF
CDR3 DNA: TGTGCCAGCAGCTTGGGGACTTCAAGAGAAAACATTCAGTACTTC

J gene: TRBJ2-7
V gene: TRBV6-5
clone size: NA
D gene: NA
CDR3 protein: CARNRAHSYEQYF
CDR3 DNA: TGTGCCAGGAATAGGGCCCACTCCTACGAGCAGTACTTC

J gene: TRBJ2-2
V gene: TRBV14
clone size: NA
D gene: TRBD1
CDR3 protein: CASSRGTGVTGELFF
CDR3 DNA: TGTGCCAGCAGCCGGGGGACAGGGGTCACCGGGGAGCTGTTTTTT

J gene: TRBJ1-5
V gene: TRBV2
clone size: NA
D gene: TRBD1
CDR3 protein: CASSRLPLDRANQPQHF
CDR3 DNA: TGTGCCAGCAGTCGACTGCCTTTGGACAGGGCAAATCAGCCCCAGCATTTT

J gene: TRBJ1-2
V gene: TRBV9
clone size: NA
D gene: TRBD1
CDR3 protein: CASSLRQGGGGYGYTF
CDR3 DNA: TGTGCCAGCAGCCTCCGACAGGGTGGGGGGGGCTATGGCTACACCTTC

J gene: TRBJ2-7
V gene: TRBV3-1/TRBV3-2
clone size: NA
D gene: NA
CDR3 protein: CASSRDSYEQYF
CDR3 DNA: TGTGCCAGCAGCCGAGATTCCTACGAGCAGTACTTC

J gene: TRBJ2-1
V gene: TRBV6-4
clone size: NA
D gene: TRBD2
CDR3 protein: CASKGGGYNEQFF
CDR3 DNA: TGTGCCAGCAAAGGCGGGGGGTACAATGAGCAGTTCTTC

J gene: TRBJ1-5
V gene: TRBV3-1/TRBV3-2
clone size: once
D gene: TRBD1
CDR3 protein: CASSQGQGAQPQHF
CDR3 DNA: TGTGCCAGCAGCCAAGGGCAGGGGGCTCAGCCCCAGCATTTT

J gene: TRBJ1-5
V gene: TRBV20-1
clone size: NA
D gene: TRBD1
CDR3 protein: CSASSGTGDNQPQHF
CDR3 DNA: TGCAGTGCTAGTTCCGGGACAGGGGACAATCAGCCCCAGCATTTT

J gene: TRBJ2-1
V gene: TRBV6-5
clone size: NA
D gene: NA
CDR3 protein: CASSYQAVGLDEQFF
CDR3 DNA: TGTGCCAGCAGTTACCAGGCAGTGGGTCTCGATGAGCAGTTCTTC

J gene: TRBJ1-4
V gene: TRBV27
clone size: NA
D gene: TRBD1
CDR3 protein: CASSRTGFNEKLFF
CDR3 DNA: TGTGCCAGCAGTAGGACAGGTTTTAATGAAAAACTGTTTTTT

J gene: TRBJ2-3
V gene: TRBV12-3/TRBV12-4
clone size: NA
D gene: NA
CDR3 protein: CASSERTQYF
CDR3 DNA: TGTGCCAGCAGTGAGAGGACGCAGTATTTT

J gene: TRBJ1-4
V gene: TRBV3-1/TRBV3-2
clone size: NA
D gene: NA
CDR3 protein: CASSFQGGEKLFF
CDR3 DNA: TGTGCCAGCAGCTTCCAGGGAGGCGAAAAACTGTTTTTT

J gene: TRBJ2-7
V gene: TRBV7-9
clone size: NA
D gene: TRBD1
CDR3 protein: CASSLVDRESSYEQYF
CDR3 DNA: TGTGCCAGCAGCTTAGTAGACAGGGAGAGCTCCTACGAGCAGTACTTC

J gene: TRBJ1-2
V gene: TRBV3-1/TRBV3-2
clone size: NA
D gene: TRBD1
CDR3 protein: CASSQGAGTAYGYTF
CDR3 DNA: TGTGCCAGCAGCCAAGGGGCGGGGACAGCCTATGGCTACACCTTC

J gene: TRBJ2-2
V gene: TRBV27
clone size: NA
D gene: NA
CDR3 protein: CASSLRAMPDTGELFF
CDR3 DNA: TGTGCCAGCAGTTTACGGGCTATGCCTGACACCGGGGAGCTGTTTTTT

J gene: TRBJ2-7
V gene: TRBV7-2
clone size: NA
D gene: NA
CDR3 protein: CASSPRTDYEQYF
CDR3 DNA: TGTGCCAGCAGCCCCCGGACAGACTACGAGCAGTACTTC

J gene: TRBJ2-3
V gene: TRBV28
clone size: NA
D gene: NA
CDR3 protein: CASRSSTDTQYF
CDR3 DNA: TGTGCCAGCAGGAGCAGCACAGATACGCAGTATTTT

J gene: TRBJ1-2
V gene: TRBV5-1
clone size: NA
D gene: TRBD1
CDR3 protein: CASSPIQDRVHGYTF
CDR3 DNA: TGCGCCAGCAGCCCCATACAAGACAGGGTTCATGGCTACACCTTC

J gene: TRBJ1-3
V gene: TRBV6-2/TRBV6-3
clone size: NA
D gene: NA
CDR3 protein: CASSYFSGNTIYF
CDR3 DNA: TGTGCCAGCAGTTATTTCTCTGGAAACACCATATATTTT

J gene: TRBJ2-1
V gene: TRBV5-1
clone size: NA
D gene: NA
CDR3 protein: CASSLKWQEYYNEQFF
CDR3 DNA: TGCGCCAGCAGCTTGAAATGGCAAGAATACTACAATGAGCAGTTCTTC

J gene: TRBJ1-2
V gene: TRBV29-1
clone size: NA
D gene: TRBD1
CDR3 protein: CSVEGQGAGYTF
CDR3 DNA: TGCAGCGTTGAAGGGCAGGGGGCTGGCTACACCTTC

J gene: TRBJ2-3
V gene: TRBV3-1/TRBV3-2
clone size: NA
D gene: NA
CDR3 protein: CASSHEPWSKGITDTQYF
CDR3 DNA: TGTGCCAGCAGCCATGAGCCTTGGAGCAAGGGAATCACAGATACGCAGTATTTT

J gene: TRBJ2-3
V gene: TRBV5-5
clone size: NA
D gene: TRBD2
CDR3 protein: CASSLEGGGANTQYF
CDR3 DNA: TGTGCCAGCAGCTTGGAAGGCGGGGGGGCAAATACGCAGTATTTT

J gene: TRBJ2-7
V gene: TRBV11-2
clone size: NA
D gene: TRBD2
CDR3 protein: CASSFSGGLSYEQYF
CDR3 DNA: TGTGCCAGCAGCTTCAGCGGGGGCCTCTCCTACGAGCAGTACTTC

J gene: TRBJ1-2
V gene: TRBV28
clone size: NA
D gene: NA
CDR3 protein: CASSLAQGRGYTF
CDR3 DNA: TGTGCCAGCAGTTTAGCACAGGGACGTGGCTACACCTTC

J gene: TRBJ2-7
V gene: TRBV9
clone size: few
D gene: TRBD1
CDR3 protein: CASSARQGGEQYF
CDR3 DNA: TGTGCCAGCAGCGCCCGACAGGGCGGGGAGCAGTACTTC

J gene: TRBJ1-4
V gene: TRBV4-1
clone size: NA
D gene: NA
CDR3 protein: CASSQGSGGPHINEKLFF
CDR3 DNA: TGCGCCAGCAGCCAAGGATCGGGCGGACCCCATATTAATGAAAAACTGTTTTTT

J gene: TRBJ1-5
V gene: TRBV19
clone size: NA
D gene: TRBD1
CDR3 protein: CASSSPGTGNNQPQHF
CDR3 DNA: TGTGCCAGTAGTAGCCCCGGGACAGGTAACAATCAGCCCCAGCATTTT

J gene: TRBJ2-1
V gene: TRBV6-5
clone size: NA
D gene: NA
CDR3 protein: CASSTFRTGEQFF
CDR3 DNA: TGTGCCAGCAGTACCTTTAGGACGGGTGAGCAGTTCTTC

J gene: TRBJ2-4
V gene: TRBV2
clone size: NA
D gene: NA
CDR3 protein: CASSRDIQYF
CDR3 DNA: TGTGCCAGCAGTCGTGACATTCAGTACTTC

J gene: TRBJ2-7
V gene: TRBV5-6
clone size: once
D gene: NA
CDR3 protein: CASSLVSEQYF
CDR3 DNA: TGTGCCAGCAGCTTGGTTTCCGAGCAGTACTTC

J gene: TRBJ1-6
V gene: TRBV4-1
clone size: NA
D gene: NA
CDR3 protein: CASSQVSTADYNSPLHF
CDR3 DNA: TGCGCCAGCAGCCAAGTCAGCACAGCCGACTATAATTCACCCCTCCACTTT

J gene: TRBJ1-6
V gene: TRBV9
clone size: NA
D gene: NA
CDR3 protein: CASSARVNNSPLHF
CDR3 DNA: TGTGCCAGCAGCGCCCGAGTGAATAATTCACCCCTCCACTTT

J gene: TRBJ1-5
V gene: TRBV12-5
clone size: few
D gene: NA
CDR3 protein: CASGEGGWQPQHF
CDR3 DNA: TGTGCTAGTGGGGAAGGGGGTTGGCAGCCCCAGCATTTT

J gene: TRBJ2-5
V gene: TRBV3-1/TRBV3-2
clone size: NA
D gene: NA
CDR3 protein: CASSPIGTFGGETQYF
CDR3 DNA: TGTGCCAGCAGCCCGATTGGGACTTTTGGCGGCGAGACCCAGTACTTC

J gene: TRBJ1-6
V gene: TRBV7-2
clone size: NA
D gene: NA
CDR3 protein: CASSFETGYNSPLHF
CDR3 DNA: TGTGCCAGCAGCTTCGAGACAGGATATAATTCACCCCTCCACTTT

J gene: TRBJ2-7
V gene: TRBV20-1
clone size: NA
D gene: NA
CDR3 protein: CSARVDYEQYF
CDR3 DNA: TGCAGTGCTAGAGTGGACTACGAGCAGTACTTC

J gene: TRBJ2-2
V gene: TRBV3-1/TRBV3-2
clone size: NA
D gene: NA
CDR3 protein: CASSQVLGSGTGELFF
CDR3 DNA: TGTGCCAGCAGCCAAGTGCTGGGGTCGGGCACCGGGGAGCTGTTTTTT

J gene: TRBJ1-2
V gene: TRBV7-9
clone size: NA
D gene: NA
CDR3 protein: CASSLGDGYTF
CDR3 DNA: TGTGCCAGCAGCTTAGGGGATGGCTACACCTTC

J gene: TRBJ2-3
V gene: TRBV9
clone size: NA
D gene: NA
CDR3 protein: CASSVFGVQNTDTQYF
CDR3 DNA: TGTGCCAGCAGCGTCTTTGGAGTACAGAACACAGATACGCAGTATTTT

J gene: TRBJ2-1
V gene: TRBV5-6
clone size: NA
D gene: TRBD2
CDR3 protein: CASSSRTSGGDYNEQFF
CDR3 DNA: TGTGCCAGCAGCTCAAGGACTAGCGGGGGCGACTACAATGAGCAGTTCTTC

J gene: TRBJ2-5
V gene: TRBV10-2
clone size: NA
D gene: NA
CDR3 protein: CASSEFRGEETQYF
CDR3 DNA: TGCGCCAGCAGTGAGTTTCGGGGAGAAGAGACCCAGTACTTC

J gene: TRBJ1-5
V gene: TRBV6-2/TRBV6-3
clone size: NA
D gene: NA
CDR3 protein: CASSYGQGHQPQHF
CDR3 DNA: TGTGCCAGCAGTTACGGGCAGGGCCATCAGCCCCAGCATTTT

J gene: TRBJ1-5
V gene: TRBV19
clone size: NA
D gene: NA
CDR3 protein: CASRQEKQPQHF
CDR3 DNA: TGTGCCAGTAGGCAGGAAAAGCAGCCCCAGCATTTT

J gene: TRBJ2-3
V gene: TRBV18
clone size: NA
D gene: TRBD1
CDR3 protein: CASSRPTGFESTDTQYF
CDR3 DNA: TGTGCCAGCTCGCGCCCGACAGGGTTTGAAAGCACAGATACGCAGTATTTT

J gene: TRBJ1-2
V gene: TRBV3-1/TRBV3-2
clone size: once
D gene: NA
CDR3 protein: CASSQETLSNYGYTF
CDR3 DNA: TGTGCCAGCAGCCAAGAAACGCTATCTAACTATGGCTACACCTTC

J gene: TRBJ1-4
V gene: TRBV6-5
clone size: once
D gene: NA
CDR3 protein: CASSYKDTTNEKLFF
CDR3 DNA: TGTGCCAGCAGTTACAAGGACACCACTAATGAAAAACTGTTTTTT

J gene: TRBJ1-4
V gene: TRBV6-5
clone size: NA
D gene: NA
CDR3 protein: CASSYRRNNEKLFF
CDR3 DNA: TGTGCCAGCAGTTACCGACGAAATAATGAAAAACTGTTTTTT

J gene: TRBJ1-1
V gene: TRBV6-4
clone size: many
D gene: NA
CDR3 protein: CASSDREGNEAFF
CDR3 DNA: TGTGCCAGCAGTGATCGTGAAGGGAATGAAGCTTTCTTT